Listed here are 6 T cell receptor beta chains from one sample, sequenced in a study of vaccination effects on CD4 cells after COVID-19. Viral peptide pools were used in the ViraFEST assay to expand antigen-specific CD4+ T cells, and sequencing came afterward. Isolation of CD4+ T cells took place after approximately 10 days of culture. Vaccine recipients had no previous SARS-CoV-2 infection; their nucleocapsid antibodies were negative. These TCRs' antigens remain unknown. Sequencing was performed with immunoSEQ multiplex PCR; in TCRdb, only in-frame clones are kept and a portion is missing. The sample contains some 77,000 clones, approximately 70% of which appear only once. Source: CD4+ T cells from PBMCs cultured with HCoV-OC43 spike peptides, taken before COVID-19 vaccination. Subset meaning: HCoV-OC43 spike overlapping peptide pool stimulation. The origin of the receptors is a human donor who received a COVID-19 vaccine.

V gene TRBV25-1 combines with J gene TRBJ2-5, with D perhaps TRBD2 (6 bases). The CDR3 consists of 12 residues. The germline gives CDR1 MGHDK, CDR2 SYGVNS. V dropped 4 bases and J dropped 5 bases, with 8 bases sitting between them. The CDR3 loop is CASSAGGETQYF. CDR3 nucleotide sequence: TGTGCCAGCAGTGCAGGAGGGGAGACCCAGTACTTC. Combining the CDR3 with reference TRBV25-1 and TRBJ2-5 gives the whole variable domain EADIYQTPRYLVIGTGKKITLECSQTMGHDKMYWYQQDPGMELHLIHYSYGVNSTEKGDLSSESTVSRIRTEHFPLTLESARPSHTSQYLCASSAGGETQYFGPGTRLLVL.

CDR3 bases: TGTGCCAGCAGCATCACAGGGTACGAGCAGTACGTC. Protein product: CASSITGYEQYV. The chain has TRBV5-4 and TRBJ2-7; a weak D match, TRBD1 (6 bases). This CDR3 region has 12 residues. Germline assignment: CDR1 SGHNT and CDR2 YYREEE (reference sequence). V lost 4 bases and J lost 4, with 9 bases in between.

The rearrangement joins TRBV29-1 to TRBJ2-5; weak D call: TRBD2 (6 bases). The V gene's germline CDR1 is SQVTM and CDR2 ANQGSEA. There are 11 residues in the CDR3. V lost 7 bases and J lost 5, with 11 bases in between. The CDR3 loop reads CSARGTETQYF. The CDR3, as DNA: TGCAGCGCCCGGGGGACGGAGACCCAGTACTTC.

The chain recombines TRBV12-3 or TRBV12-4 with TRBJ1-2, with TRBD1 as a possible D gene (6 bases). Trimming shortened V by 5 bases and J by 4 bases, and 11 bases separated the two germline ends. The CDR3 totals 13 residues. For the CDR3, the DNA is TGTGCCAGCAGTCGTACAGGGACCTATGGCTACACCTTC. It specifies CASSRTGTYGYTF.

This chain uses TRBV14 with TRBJ1-1; 7 bases are a match to TRBD1. J lost 10 bases, V lost 3 bases, and 8 bases had no gene match. The CDR3 contains 13 residues. The germline V gene has CDR1 SGHDN and CDR2 FVKESK. For the CDR3, the DNA is TGTGCCAGCAGCCACCGAAGGGGGCAGGGAGCTTTCTTT. Translating it yields CASSHRRGQGAFF.

The chain couples TRBV6-2 or TRBV6-3 to TRBJ2-5; TRBD1 aligns across 11 bases. V trimming: 4 bases; J trimming: 4 bases; junction bases outside the gene matches: 2. The germline CDR1 and CDR2 sequences are MNHEY and SVGEGT. There are 14 residues in the CDR3. CDR3 sequence reads: CASSWTGGRETQYF. The CDR3 DNA is TGTGCCAGCAGTTGGACAGGGGGCAGAGAGACCCAGTACTTC.